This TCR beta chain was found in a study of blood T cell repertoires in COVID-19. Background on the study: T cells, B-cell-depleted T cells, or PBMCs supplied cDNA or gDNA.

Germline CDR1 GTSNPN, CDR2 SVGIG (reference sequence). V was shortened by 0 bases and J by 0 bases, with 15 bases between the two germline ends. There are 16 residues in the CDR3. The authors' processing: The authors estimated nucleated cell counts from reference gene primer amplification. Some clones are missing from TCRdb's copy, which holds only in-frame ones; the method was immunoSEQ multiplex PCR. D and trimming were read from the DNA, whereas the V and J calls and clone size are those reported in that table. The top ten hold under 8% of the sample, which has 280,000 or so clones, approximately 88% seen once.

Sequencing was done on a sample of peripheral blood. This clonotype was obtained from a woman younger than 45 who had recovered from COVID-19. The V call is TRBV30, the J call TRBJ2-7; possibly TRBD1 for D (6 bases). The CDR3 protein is CAWSVPRTASSYEQYF. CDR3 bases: TGTGCCTGGAGTGTACCTCGGACAGCGAGCTCCTACGAGCAGTACTTC. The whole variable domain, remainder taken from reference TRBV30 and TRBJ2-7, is SQTIHQWPATLVQPVGSPLSLECTVEGTSNPNLYWYRQAAGRGLQLLFYSVGIGQISSEVPQNLSASRPQDRQFILSSKKLLLSDSGFYLCAWSVPRTASSYEQYFGPGTRLTVT.